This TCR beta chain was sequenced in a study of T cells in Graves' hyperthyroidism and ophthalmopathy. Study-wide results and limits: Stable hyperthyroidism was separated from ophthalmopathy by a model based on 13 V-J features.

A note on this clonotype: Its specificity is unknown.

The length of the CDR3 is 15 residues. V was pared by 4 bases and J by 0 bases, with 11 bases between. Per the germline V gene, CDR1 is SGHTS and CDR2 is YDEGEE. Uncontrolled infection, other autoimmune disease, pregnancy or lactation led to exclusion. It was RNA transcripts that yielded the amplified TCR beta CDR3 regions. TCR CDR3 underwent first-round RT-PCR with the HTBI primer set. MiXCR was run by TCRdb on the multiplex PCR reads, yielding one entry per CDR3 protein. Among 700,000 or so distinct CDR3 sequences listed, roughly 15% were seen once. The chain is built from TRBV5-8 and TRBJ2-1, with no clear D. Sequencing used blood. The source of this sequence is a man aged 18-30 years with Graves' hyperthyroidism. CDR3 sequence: CASSPTQNSYNEQFF. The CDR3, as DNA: TGTGCCAGCAGCCCCACACAGAACTCCTACAATGAGCAGTTCTTC.